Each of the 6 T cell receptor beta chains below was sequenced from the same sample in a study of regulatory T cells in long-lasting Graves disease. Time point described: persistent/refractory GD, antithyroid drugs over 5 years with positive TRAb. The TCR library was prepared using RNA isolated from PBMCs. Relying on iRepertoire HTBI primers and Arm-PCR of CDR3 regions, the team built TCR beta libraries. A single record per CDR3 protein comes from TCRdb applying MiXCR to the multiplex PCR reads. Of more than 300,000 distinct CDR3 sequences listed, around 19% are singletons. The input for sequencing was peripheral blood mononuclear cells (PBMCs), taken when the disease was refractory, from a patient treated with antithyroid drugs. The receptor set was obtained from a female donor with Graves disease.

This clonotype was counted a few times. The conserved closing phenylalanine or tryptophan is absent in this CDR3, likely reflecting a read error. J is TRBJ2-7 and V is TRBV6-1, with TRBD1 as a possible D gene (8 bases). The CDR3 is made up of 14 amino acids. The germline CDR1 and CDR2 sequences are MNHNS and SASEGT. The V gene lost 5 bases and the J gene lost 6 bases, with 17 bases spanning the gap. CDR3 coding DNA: TGTGCCAGCAGTCGTACAGGGGGGGTGTCCGAGCAGTACTTA. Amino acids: CASSRTGGVSEQYL.

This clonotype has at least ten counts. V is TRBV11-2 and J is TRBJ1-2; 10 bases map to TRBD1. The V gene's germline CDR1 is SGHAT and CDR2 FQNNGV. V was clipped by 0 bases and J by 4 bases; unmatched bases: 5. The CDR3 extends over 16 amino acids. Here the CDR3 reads CASSLDGGTGAYGYTF. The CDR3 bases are TGTGCCAGCAGCTTAGATGGGGGGACAGGGGCCTATGGCTACACCTTC. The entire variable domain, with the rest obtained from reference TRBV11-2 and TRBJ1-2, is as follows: EAGVAQSPRYKIIEKRQSVAFWCNPISGHATLYWYQQILGQGPKLLIQFQNNGVVDDSQLPKDRFSAERLKGVDSTLKIQPAKLEDSAVYLCASSLDGGTGAYGYTFGSGTRLTVV.

CDR3 sequence: CASSVGSLERITDTQYF. Written as DNA, the CDR3 is TGTGCCAGCAGCGTAGGGTCCTTGGAGAGGATCACAGATACGCAGTATTTT. The chain carries TRBV7-9 and TRBJ2-3; D is ambiguous. CDR1 SEHNR and CDR2 FQNEAQ come from the germline V gene (reference sequence). V was cut by 5 bases and J by 2 bases, with 20 bases left in between. This CDR3 has 17 residues.

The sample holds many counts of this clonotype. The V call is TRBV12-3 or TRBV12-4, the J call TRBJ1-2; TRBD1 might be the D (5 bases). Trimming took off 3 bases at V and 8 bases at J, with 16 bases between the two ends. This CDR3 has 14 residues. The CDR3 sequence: CASSFLGGAGGYTF. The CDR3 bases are TGTGCCAGCAGTTTCCTAGGAGGGGCCGGGGGCTACACCTTC.

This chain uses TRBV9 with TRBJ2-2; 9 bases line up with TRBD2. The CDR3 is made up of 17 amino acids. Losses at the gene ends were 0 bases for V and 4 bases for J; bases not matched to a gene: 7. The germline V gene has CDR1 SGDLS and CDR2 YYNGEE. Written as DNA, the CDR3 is TGTGCCAGCAGCGTAGGTTTAGCGGGAGTTCGCACCGGGGAGCTGTTTTTT. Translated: CASSVGLAGVRTGELFF.

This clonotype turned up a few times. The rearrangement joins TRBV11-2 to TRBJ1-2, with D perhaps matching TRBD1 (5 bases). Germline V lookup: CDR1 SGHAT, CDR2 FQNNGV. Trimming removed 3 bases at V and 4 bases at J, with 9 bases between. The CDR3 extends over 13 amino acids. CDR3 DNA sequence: TGTGCCAGCAGCTTCGGGAGGGGCTATGGCTACACCTTC. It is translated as CASSFGRGYGYTF. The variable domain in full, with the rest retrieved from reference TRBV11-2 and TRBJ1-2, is EAGVAQSPRYKIIEKRQSVAFWCNPISGHATLYWYQQILGQGPKLLIQFQNNGVVDDSQLPKDRFSAERLKGVDSTLKIQPAKLEDSAVYLCASSFGRGYGYTFGSGTRLTVV.